Listed below are T cell receptor beta chains from one sample, sequenced in a study of T cells after yellow fever vaccination. TCRdb re-analysed the 5' RACE reads in MiXCR, keeping a single row per CDR3 protein. The repertoire has fewer than 450,000 distinct CDR3 sequences, around a tenth of them found once; the top ten carry around 20%. This sample comprised PBMCs, obtained on the day of the first yellow fever vaccination. These TCRs come from a man younger than 35 who received the YFV17D yellow fever vaccine. Each CDR3 is given without its conserved first and last residue. A D gene is named only where the DNA matches it firmly.

NA	11	TRBV6-5	TRBJ2-3	ASSYGTTDTQY
NA	12	TRBV20-1	TRBJ1-5	SARDPSINQPQH
NA	12	TRBV20-1	TRBJ2-1	SASPAFDRNEQF
TRBD2	13	TRBV6-5	TRBJ2-7	ASSYLPAGSYEQY
NA	12	TRBV12-3/TRBV12-4	TRBJ1-5	ASSLGFFGQPQH
TRBD1	13	TRBV6-2/TRBV6-3	TRBJ2-1	ASSSTGGSYNEQF
NA	12	TRBV7-2	TRBJ1-1	ASSSDTMNTEAF
NA	12	TRBV29-1	TRBJ2-2	SVAGDPWSGELF
NA	15	TRBV5-1	TRBJ2-5	ASSPDLGVLDGETQY
TRBD2	14	TRBV7-3	TRBJ2-3	ASSPGLAGLADTQY
TRBD2	14	TRBV7-2	TRBJ2-3	ASSLGSGGVTDTQY
NA	12	TRBV10-2	TRBJ2-1	ASGLLEGDNEQF
TRBD2	12	TRBV5-5	TRBJ2-5	ASRFWGGKETQY
NA	11	TRBV6-6	TRBJ1-1	ASSTFMNTEAF
NA	9	TRBV12-3/TRBV12-4	TRBJ2-5	ASSFYETQY
NA	12	TRBV12-3/TRBV12-4	TRBJ2-5	ASRESTGSETQY
NA	12	TRBV7-2	TRBJ1-2	ASSSPGQSDGYT
TRBD2	15	TRBV4-2	TRBJ2-2	ASSQPPTSVTTGELF
NA	12	TRBV3-1	TRBJ2-1	ASSRSGKNNEQF
NA	12	TRBV7-3	TRBJ2-1	ASSPDGSYNEQF
TRBD1	14	TRBV6-2/TRBV6-3	TRBJ1-4	ASSYLQGAKNEKLF
NA	13	TRBV27	TRBJ2-1	ASSLGGPNSNEQF
NA	11	TRBV25-1	TRBJ1-1	ASSVGHPTEAF
TRBD2	12	TRBV20-1	TRBJ2-3	SAESSGGADTQY
NA	12	TRBV5-1	TRBJ1-2	ASSLAVGDYGYT
NA	15	TRBV7-8	TRBJ1-4	ASSSPGHYATNEKLF
NA	10	TRBV11-2	TRBJ2-2	ASSAGFRELF
TRBD1	13	TRBV24-1	TRBJ1-5	ATSETGFSNQPQH
NA	9	TRBV5-1	TRBJ2-1	ASREDNEQF
NA	14	TRBV7-9	TRBJ2-5	ASSHRGNLRAETQY
NA	12	TRBV19	TRBJ2-5	ASSIRGREETQY
NA	12	TRBV5-4	TRBJ2-2	ASSPGRRTGELF
NA	14	TRBV24-1	TRBJ2-3	ATSDSGSGLTDTQY
TRBD1	13	TRBV4-2	TRBJ1-1	ASSQVWTGRTEAF
NA	14	TRBV6-2/TRBV6-3	TRBJ1-2	ASSGGPGKLDYGYT
TRBD2	13	TRBV5-1	TRBJ2-1	ASSGGTSGENEQF